This T cell receptor (beta chain) is from a study of neurological immune-mediated disorders (dated by TCRdb to between 2018 and 2021). About the study as a whole: Peripheral blood TCR-beta repertoires from HTLV-I-associated myelopathy (HAM/TSP) patients, multiple sclerosis patients and healthy controls were compared by UMI-based sequencing. Longitudinal HAM/TSP and healthy donors were sampled at 3 time-points each (3-40 month intervals). The cohort comprised 68 subjects: roughly 15 HAM/TSP patients, around 34 multiple sclerosis patients and around 20 healthy controls. Longitudinal samples, technical triplicates and paired sorted CD4+ and CD8+ T-cell subsets, alongside PBMC samples, were included among the roughly 100 TCR-beta libraries.

To synthesize cDNA, template-switch 5'RACE was performed with a primer carrying a 10-nucleotide random unique molecular identifier so that each TCR transcript was tagged. Every sequencing run yielded over 160 million TCR-beta sequences covering 15-18 subjects. The RNeasy kit was used to extract total RNA. The KAPA Real-time Library Amplification kit was used to amplify TCR-beta VDJ regions with primers targeting the TCR constant region and the 5'RACE anchor. Sample indexes and Illumina adaptors were added in a first PCR, and a second PCR then increased library yield. After purification with Ampure beads, the TCR product of roughly 650 bp was size-selected on a 2% E-gel SizeSelection system. Before pooling, library quality was checked on a Bioanalyzer, concentration was measured with Qubit, and libraries were quantified with the Kapa Library Quantification kit. Libraries were sequenced paired-end 2 x 150 bp on an Illumina HiSeq 2500. To increase sequence diversity, roughly 24-31% phiX was spiked into each library pool. The paper's processing steps were these. Quality-filtered reads were processed with the UMI-based MiGEC pipeline, which removed over 75% of raw TCR sequences during error correction. IMGT germline references were used for aligning VDJ genes, and each clonotype was defined as a unique CDR3 amino acid sequence together with its V-J genes. Clonal expansion, Shannon diversity and CDR3 relatedness (CalcPairwiseDistances, ClusterSamples) were evaluated with VDJtools, and phylogenetic trees were built with CLCbio workbench. A clone was classed as expanded if it had 8 or more unique UMIs, a cutoff based on coefficient-of-variation modelling across technical triplicates. TCRdb passed the public sequencing reads through fastp at Q25 and MiXCR, retaining productive beta sequences. For every CDR3 protein sequence, its rows merge into one entry that carries the most common genes and DNA. TCRdb's processing, not the study's, gives the V and J calls here. The sample data list approximately 46,000 distinct CDR3 sequences, and 10% of these were observed just once. 1.5% to 2% of the sample goes to the ten largest clones.

Paper-wide results and their limitations: Expanded clones from different subjects shared no identical CDR3 amino acid sequences, which suggests that TCR-beta repertoires were private in all groups. TCR clonal expansion was highest in HAM/TSP patients and lowest in MS patients, with MS patients falling below even healthy controls.

This clonotype was counted many times. Its cognate antigen has yet to be identified. It has no much larger one-base neighbor in the sample; base qualities were not kept. Trimming costs V 1 base and J 0 bases, and their ends lie 11 bases apart. CDR1 and CDR2 (MNHEY, SVGAGI) derive from the germline V gene. The CDR3 covers 16 residues, taking in both the cysteine and the phenylalanine. Only the CDR3 DNA stays, 48 bases, in frame from base 1. The time point label on this specimen signifies: longitudinal time-point 1 (baseline). The healthy controls were volunteers from blood banks in Maryland, USA. Unsorted PBMC libraries were generated from 2 million PBMCs stored in RNAlater at -80 °C until RNA extraction. PBMCs were separated from peripheral blood using Ficoll-Hypaque density gradient centrifugation and then cryopreserved in liquid nitrogen.

The chain is encoded by TRBV6-5 joined to TRBJ2-3; the D gene is possibly TRBD2, with 6 bases matching. The material sequenced was PBMCs. This TCR was recovered from a woman aged 40 to 49 in good health. The CDR3 region: CASSYLPLASTDTQYF. The DNA is as follows: TGTGCCAGCAGTTACTTACCCCTAGCGAGCACAGATACGCAGTATTTT.